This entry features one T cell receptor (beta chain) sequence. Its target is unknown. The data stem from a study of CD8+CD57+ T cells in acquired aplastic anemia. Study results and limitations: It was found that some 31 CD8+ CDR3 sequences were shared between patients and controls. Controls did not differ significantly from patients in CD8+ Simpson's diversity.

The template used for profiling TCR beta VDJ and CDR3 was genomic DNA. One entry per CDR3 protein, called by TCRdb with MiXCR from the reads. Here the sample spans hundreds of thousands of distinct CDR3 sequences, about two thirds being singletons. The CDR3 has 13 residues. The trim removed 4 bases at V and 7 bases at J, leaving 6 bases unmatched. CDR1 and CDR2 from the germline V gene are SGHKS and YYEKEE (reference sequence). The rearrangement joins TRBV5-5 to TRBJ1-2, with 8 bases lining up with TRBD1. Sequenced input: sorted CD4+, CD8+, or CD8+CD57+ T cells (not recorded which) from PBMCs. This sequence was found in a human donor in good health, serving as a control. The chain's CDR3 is CASSRDRGCGYTF. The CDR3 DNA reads TGTGCCAGCAGCCGTGACAGGGGCTGTGGCTACACCTTC.